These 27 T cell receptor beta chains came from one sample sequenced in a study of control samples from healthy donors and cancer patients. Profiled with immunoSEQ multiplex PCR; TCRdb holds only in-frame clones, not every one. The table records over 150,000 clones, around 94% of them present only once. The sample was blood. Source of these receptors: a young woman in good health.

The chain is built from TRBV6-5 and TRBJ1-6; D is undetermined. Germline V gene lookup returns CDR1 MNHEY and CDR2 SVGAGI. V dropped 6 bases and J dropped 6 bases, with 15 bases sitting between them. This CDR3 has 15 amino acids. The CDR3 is CASRYLGRSNSPLHF. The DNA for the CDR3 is TGTGCCAGCAGATACCTAGGACGCAGTAATTCACCCCTCCACTTT.

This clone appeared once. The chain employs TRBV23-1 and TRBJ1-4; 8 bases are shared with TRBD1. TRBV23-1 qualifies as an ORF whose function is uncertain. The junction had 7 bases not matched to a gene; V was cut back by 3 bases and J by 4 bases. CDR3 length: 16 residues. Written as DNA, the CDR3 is TGCGCCAGCAGTCACGGGAGACAGGGGTTTAATGAAAAACTGTTTTTT. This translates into CASSHGRQGFNEKLFF.

The CDR3 region is CASSQASGGGQPQHF. The CDR3 DNA reads as TGCGCCAGCAGCCAAGCCTCAGGGGGGGGGCAGCCCCAGCATTTT. The rearrangement uses TRBV4-1 and TRBJ1-5, with 7 bases aligning to TRBD1. Trimming removed 1 base from V and 7 bases from J; junction bases left unmatched: 7. Germline CDR1 MGHRA, CDR2 YSYEKL. CDR3 length equals 15 residues.

The CDR3 sequence is CASSVIAGGDTQYF. The CDR3, as DNA: TGTGCCAGCAGCGTTATAGCGGGAGGAGATACGCAGTATTTT. The chain links TRBV7-2 to TRBJ2-3; 10 bases are shared with TRBD2. With 5 bases clipped from V and 5 bases from J, the junction kept 4 bases outside the gene matches. The CDR3 has 14 amino acids. CDR1 and CDR2 from the germline V gene are SGHTA and FQGNSA.

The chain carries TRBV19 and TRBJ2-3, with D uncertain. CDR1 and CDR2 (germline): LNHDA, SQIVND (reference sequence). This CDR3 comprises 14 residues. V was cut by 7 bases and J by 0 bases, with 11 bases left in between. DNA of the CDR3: TGTGCCAGTACTGGCGGACGGAGCACAGATACGCAGTATTTT. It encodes CASTGGRSTDTQYF. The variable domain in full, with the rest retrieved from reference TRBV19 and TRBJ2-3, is DGGITQSPKYLFRKEGQNVTLSCEQNLNHDAMYWYRQDPGQGLRLIYYSQIVNDFQKGDIAEGYSVSREKKESFPLTVTSAQKNPTAFYLCASTGGRSTDTQYFGPGTRLTVL.

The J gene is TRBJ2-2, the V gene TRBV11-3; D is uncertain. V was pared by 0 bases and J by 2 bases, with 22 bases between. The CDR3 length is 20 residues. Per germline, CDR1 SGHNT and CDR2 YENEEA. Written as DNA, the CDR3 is TGTGCCAGCAGCTTAGATCCTAGGTGGGCAGCACAGCATAACACCGGGGAGCTGTTTTTT. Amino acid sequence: CASSLDPRWAAQHNTGELFF.

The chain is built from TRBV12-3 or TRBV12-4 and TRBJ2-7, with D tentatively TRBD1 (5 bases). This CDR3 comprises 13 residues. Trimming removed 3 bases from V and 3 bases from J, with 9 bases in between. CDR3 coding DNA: TGTGCCAGCAGTTTTTTAGACAGCTACGAGCAGTACTTC. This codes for CASSFLDSYEQYF.

The CDR3 DNA follows: TGTGCCACCAGCAGAGAGACGAGGGTTGACGGCTACACCTTC. It specifies CATSRETRVDGYTF. This sequence joins TRBV15 and TRBJ1-2; D ambiguous. Trimming took off 0 bases at V and 8 bases at J, with 13 bases between the two ends. This CDR3 is built from 14 residues. CDR1 and CDR2 (germline): LNHNV, YYDKDF (reference sequence).

In DNA form, the CDR3 reads TGTGCCAGCAGCTCACGACAGGGGGTGAACACTGAAGCTTTCTTT. Amino acid sequence: CASSSRQGVNTEAFF. The rearrangement links TRBV11-2 to TRBJ1-1; TRBD1 agrees at 9 bases. Unmatched junction bases numbered 3, after V lost 4 bases and J lost 0 bases. The germline gives CDR1 SGHAT, CDR2 FQNNGV. The CDR3 contains 15 residues.

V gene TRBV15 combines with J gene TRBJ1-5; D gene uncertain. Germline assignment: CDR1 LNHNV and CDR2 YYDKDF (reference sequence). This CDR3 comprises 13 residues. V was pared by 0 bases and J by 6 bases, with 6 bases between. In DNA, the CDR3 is TGTGCCACCAGCAGAGATCCGAGTCAGCCCCAGCATTTT. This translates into CATSRDPSQPQHF.

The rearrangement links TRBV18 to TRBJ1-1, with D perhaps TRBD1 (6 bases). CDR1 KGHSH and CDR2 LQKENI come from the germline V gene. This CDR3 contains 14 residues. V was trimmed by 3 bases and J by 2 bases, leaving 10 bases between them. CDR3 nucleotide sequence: TGTGCCAGCTCACCGGGGGCCGTAAACACTGAAGCTTTCTTT. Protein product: CASSPGAVNTEAFF. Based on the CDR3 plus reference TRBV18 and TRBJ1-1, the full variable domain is NAGVMQNPRHLVRRRGQEARLRCSPMKGHSHVYWYRQLPEEGLKFMVYLQKENIIDESGMPKERFSAEFPKEGPSILRIQQVVRGDSAAYFCASSPGAVNTEAFFGQGTRLTVV.

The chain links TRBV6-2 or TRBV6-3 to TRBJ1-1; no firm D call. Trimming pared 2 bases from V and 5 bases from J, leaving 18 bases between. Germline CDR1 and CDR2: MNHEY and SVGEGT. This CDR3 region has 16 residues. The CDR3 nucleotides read TGTGCCAGCAGTTACGTTTTGATGTCTATTCGAACTGAAGCTTTCTTT. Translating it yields CASSYVLMSIRTEAFF.

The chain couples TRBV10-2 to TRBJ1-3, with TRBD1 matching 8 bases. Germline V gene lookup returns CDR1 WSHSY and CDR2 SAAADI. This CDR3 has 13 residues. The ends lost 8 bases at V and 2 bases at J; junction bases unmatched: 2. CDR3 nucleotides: TGCGCCAGCGGACAGGGAACTGGAAACACCATATATTTT. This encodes CASGQGTGNTIYF.

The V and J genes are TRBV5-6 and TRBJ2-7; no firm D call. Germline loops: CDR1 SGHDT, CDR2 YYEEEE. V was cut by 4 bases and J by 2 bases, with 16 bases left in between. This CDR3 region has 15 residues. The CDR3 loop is CASSARLGITYEQYF. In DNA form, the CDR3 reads TGTGCCAGCAGCGCCAGGCTAGGGATTACCTACGAGCAGTACTTC. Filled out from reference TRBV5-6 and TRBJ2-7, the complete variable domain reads DAGVTQSPTHLIKTRGQQVTLRCSPKSGHDTVSWYQQALGQGPQFIFQYYEEEERQRGNFPDRFSGHQFPNYSSELNVNALLLGDSALYLCASSARLGITYEQYFGPGTRLTVT.

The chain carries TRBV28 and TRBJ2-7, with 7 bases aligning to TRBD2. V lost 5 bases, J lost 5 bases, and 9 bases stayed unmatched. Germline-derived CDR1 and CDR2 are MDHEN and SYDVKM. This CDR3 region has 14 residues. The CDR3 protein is CASSRNGRRDEQYF. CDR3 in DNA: TGTGCCAGCAGTCGGAACGGGAGGAGGGACGAGCAGTACTTC.

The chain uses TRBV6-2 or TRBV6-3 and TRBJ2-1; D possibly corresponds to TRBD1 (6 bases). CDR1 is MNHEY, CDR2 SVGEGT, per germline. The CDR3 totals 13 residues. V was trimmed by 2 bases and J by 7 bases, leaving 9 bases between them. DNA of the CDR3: TGTGCCAGCAGTTACCAGGGGCGGAATGAGCAGTTCTTC. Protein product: CASSYQGRNEQFF.

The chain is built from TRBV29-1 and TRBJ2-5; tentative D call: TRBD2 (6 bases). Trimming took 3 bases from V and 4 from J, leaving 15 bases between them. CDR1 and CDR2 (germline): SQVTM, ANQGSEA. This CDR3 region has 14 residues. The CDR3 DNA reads TGCAGCGTTGACCCCCCCGGGCGGGGAGAGACCCAGTACTTC. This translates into CSVDPPGRGETQYF.

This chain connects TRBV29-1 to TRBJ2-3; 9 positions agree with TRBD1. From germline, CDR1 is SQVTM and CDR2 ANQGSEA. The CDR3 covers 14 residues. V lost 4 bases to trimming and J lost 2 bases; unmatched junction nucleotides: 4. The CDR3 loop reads CSVAGQGYTDTQYF. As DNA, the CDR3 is TGCAGCGTTGCAGGACAGGGGTACACAGATACGCAGTATTTT.

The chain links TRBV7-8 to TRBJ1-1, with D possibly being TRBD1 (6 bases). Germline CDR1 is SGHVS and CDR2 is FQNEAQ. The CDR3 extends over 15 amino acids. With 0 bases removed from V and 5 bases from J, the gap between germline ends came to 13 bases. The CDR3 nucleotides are TGTGCCAGCAGCTTAGCTCCCGGGGGCCAAACTGAAGCTTTCTTT. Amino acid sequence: CASSLAPGGQTEAFF.

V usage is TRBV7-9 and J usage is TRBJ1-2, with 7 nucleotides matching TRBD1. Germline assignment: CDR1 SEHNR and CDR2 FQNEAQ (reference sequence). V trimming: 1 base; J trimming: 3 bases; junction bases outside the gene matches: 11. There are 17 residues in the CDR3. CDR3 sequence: CASSLDPARDSHYGYTF. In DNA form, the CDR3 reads TGTGCCAGCAGCTTAGACCCTGCGAGGGACAGCCACTATGGCTACACCTTC.

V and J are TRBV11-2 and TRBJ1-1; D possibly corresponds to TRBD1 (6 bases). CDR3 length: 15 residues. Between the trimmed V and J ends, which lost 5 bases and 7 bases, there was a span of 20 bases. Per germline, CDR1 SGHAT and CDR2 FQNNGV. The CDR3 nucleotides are TGTGCCAGCAGCCCGGCGGAGGGGGGCCAGGGTGAAGCTTTCTTT. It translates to CASSPAEGGQGEAFF.

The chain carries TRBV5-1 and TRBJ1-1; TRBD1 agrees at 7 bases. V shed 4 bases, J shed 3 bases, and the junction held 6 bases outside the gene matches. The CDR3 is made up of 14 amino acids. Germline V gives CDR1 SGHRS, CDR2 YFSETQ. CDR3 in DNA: TGCGCCAGCAGCCACAGGGGAGAATACACTGAAGCTTTCTTT. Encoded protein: CASSHRGEYTEAFF.

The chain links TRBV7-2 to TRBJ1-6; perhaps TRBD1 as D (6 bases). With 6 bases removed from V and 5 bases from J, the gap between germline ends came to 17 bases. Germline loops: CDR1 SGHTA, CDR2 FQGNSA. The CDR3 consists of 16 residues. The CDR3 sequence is CASRFNRAQDNSPLHF. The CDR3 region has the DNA TGTGCCAGCAGATTCAACAGGGCCCAGGATAATTCACCCCTCCACTTT. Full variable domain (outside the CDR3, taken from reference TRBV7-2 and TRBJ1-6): GAGVSQSPSNKVTEKGKDVELRCDPISGHTALYWYRQSLGQGLEFLIYFQGNSAPDKSGLPSDRFSAERTGGSVSTLTIQRTQQEDSAVYLCASRFNRAQDNSPLHFGNGTRLTVT.

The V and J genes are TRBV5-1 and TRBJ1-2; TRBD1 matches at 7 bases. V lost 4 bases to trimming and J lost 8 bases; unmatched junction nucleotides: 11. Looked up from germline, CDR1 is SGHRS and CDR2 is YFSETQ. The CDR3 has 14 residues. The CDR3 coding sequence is TGCGCCAGCAGCCTAGACAGGGAGGGAGGCGGCTACACCTTC. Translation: CASSLDREGGGYTF. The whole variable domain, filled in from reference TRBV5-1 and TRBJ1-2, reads KAGVTQTPRYLIKTRGQQVTLSCSPISGHRSVSWYQQTPGQGLQFLFEYFSETQRNKGNFPGRFSGRQFSNSRSEMNVSTLELGDSALYLCASSLDREGGGYTFGSGTRLTVV.

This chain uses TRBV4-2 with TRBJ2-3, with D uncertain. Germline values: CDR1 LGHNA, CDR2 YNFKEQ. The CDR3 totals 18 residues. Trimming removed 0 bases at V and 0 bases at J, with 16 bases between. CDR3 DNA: TGTGCCAGCAGCCAAGATTTTGGGCAGTCTTTTAGCACAGATACGCAGTATTTT. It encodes CASSQDFGQSFSTDTQYF.

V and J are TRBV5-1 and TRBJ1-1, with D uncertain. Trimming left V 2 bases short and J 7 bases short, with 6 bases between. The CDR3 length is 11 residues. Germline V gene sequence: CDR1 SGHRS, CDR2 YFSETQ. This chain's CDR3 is CASSFGSEAFF. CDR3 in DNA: TGCGCCAGCAGCTTCGGGAGTGAAGCTTTCTTT.

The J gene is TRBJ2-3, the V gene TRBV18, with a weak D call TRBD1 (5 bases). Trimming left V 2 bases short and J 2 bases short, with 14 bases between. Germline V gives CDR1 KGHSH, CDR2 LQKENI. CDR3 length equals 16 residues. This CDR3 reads CASSPRGWSNTDTQYF. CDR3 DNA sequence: TGTGCCAGCTCACCAAGGGGATGGTCTAACACAGATACGCAGTATTTT.